This entry features one T cell receptor (beta chain) sequence. The target antigen is unknown. Because it lacks the conserved phenylalanine or tryptophan at the end, this CDR3 is likely a read error. TCRbeta libraries were built with three rounds of nested PCR, modified from ARM-PCR. TCRdb itself ran the multiplex PCR reads through MiXCR, one entry per CDR3 protein. Of approximately 68,000 distinct CDR3 sequences listed, 76% were seen once; the top ten hold under 45%. RNA was extracted from bulk tissue without any cell sorting. More than 3 cm separated this lung sample from the edge of the tumor. This sample is drawn from a study of tumor and adjacent non-tumor tissue in lung cancer. Study background: Patients were aged about 30 to 80, about ten men and roughly 5 women, stage I to III. Findings and limits, study-wide: Patients with more diverse tumor TCRs had worse survival. Significantly higher TCR diversity was found in tumor than normal lung. Normal lung showed higher cumulative top 100 clone frequency than tumor.

J lost 5 bases, V lost 0 bases, and 13 bases had no gene match. CDR3 length: 18 amino acids. The germline CDR1 and CDR2 sequences are MNHEY and SVGEGT. This TCR derives from a man aged 60-69 years with non-small cell lung cancer. The V call is TRBV6-2 or TRBV6-3, the J call TRBJ2-5; 9 bases are shared with TRBD1. Material for sequencing was distant non-tumor lung tissue. CDR3 in DNA: TGTGCCAGCAGTTACTCGAACGTCCCGGGACAGGGATTCGAGACCCAGTACTCC. This encodes CASSYSNVPGQGFETQYS.